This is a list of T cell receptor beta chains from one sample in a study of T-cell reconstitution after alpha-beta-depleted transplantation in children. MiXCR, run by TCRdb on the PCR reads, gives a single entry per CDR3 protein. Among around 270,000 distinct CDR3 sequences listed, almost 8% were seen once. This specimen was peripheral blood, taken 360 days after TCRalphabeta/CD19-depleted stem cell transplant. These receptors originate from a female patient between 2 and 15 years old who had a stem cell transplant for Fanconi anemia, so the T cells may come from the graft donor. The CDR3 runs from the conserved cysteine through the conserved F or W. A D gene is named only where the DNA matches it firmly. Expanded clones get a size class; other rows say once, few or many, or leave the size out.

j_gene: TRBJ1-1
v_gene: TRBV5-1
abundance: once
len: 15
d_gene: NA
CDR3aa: CASSLASLKNTEAFF
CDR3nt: TGCGCCAGCAGCTTGGCCAGTTTGAAGAACACTGAAGCTTTCTTT

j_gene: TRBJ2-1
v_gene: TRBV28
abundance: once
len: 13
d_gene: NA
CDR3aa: CASSSLDRNEQFF
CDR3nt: TGTGCCAGCAGTTCGTTGGACCGCAATGAGCAGTTCTTC

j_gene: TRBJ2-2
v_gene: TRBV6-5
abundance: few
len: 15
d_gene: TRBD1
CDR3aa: CASSWDRGLTGELFF
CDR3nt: TGTGCCAGCAGTTGGGACAGGGGGCTGACCGGGGAGCTGTTTTTT

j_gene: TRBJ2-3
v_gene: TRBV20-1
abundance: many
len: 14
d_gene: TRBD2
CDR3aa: CSATTSGGTDTQYF
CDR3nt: TGCAGTGCAACGACTAGCGGGGGAACAGATACGCAGTATTTT

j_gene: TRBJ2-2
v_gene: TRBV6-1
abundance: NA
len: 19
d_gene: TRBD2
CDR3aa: CASSEVGLAGASNTGELFF
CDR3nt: TGTGCCAGCAGTGAAGTAGGACTAGCGGGGGCCTCGAACACCGGGGAGCTGTTTTTT

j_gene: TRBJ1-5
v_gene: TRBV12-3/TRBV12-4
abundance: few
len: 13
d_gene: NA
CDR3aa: CASSLAGPQPQHF
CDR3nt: TGTGCCAGCAGTTTAGCGGGGCCTCAGCCCCAGCATTTT

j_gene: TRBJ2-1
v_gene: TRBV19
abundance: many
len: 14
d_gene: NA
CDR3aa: CATSGEPSYNEQFF
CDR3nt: TGTGCCACCTCGGGGGAGCCCTCCTACAATGAGCAGTTCTTC

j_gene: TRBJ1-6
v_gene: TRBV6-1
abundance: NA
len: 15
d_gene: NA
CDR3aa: CASSLTGLLNSPLHF
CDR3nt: TGTGCCAGCAGCCTGACAGGCCTGCTAAATTCACCCCTCCACTTT

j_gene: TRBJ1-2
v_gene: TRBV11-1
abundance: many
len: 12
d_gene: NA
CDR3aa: CASSATGSGYTF
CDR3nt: TGTGCCAGCAGCGCGACAGGTTCCGGCTACACCTTC

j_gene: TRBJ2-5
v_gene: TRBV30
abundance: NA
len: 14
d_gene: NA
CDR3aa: CAWSVPGEAETQYF
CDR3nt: TGTGCCTGGAGTGTACCTGGGGAAGCCGAGACCCAGTACTTC

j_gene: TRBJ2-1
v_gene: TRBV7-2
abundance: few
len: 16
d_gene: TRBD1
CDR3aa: CASSLGGQPHRNEQFF
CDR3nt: TGTGCCAGCAGCCTAGGGGGACAGCCCCATCGTAATGAGCAGTTCTTC

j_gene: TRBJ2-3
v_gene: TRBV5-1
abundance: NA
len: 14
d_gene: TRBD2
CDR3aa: CASSRGGDTDTQYF
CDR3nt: TGCGCCAGCAGCCGGGGGGGGGACACAGATACGCAGTATTTT

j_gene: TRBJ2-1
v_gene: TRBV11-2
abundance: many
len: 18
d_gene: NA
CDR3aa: CASSRIATNSRSYNEQFF
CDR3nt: TGTGCCAGCAGCCGGATAGCGACTAACAGCCGCTCCTACAATGAGCAGTTCTTC

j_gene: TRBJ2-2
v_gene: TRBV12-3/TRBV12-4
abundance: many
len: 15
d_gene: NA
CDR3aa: CASSLGIANTGELFF
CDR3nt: TGTGCCAGCAGTTTAGGTATCGCGAACACCGGGGAGCTGTTTTTT

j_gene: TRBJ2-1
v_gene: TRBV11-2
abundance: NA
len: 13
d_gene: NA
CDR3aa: CASSQGRNNEQFF
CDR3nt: TGTGCCAGCAGCCAGGGCCGCAACAATGAGCAGTTCTTC

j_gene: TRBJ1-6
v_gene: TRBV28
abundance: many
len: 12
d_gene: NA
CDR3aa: CASKERDSPLHF
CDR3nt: TGTGCCAGCAAAGAAAGGGATTCACCCCTCCACTTT

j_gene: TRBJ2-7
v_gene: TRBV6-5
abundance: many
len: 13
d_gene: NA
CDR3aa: CASSYRSSYEQYF
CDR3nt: TGTGCCAGCAGTTACAGGAGCTCCTACGAGCAGTACTTC

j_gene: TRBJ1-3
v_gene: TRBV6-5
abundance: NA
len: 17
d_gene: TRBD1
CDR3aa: CASSYSGTGFGANTIYF
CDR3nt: TGTGCCAGCAGTTACTCAGGGACAGGGTTTGGGGCGAACACCATATATTTT

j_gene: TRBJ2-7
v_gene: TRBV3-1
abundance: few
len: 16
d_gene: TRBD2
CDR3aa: CASSQVWREGSYEQYF
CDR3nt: TGTGCCAGCAGCCAAGTCTGGCGGGAGGGATCCTACGAGCAGTACTTC

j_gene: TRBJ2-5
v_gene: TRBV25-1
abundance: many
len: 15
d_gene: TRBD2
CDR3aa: CASSNPGLGDETQYF
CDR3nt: TGTGCCAGCAGTAATCCGGGACTAGGGGACGAGACCCAGTACTTC

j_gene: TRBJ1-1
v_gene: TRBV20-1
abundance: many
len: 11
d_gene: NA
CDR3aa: CSARDRVEAFF
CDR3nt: TGCAGTGCTAGAGATCGAGTAGAAGCTTTCTTT

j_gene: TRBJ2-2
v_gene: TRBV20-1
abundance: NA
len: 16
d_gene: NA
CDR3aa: CSARDYGGAAPGELFF
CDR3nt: TGCAGTGCTAGAGACTACGGCGGGGCAGCTCCCGGGGAGCTGTTTTTT

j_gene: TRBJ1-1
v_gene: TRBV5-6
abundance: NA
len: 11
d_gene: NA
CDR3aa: CASSSPDGTFF
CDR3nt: TGTGCCAGCAGTTCCCCCGACGGGACTTTCTTT

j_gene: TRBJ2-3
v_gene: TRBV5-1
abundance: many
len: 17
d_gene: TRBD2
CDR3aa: CASSLARLAGGTDTQYF
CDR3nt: TGCGCCAGCAGCTTGGCCCGGCTAGCGGGGGGCACAGATACGCAGTATTTT

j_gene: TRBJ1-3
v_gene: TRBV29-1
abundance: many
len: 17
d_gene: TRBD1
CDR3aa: CSVENRGQASSGNTIYF
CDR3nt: TGCAGCGTTGAGAACCGCGGACAGGCTAGCTCTGGAAACACCATATATTTT

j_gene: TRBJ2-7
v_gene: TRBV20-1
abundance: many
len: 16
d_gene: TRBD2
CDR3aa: CSASKGLAGGTYEQYF
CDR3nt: TGCAGTGCTAGTAAGGGGTTAGCGGGGGGGACCTACGAGCAGTACTTC

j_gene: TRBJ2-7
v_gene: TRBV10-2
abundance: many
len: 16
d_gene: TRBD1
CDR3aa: CASSESQGARVGEQYF
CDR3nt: TGCGCCAGCAGTGAGTCGCAGGGGGCGAGGGTCGGCGAGCAGTACTTC

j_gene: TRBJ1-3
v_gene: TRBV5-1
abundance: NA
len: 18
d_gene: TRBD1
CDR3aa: CASSLHPGQANTGNTIYF
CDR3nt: TGCGCCAGCAGCCTCCACCCGGGACAGGCAAATACTGGAAACACCATATATTTT

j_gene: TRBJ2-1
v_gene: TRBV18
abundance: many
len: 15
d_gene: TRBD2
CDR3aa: CASSPPTSGRNEQFF
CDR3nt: TGTGCCAGCTCACCACCGACTAGCGGGAGAAATGAGCAGTTCTTC

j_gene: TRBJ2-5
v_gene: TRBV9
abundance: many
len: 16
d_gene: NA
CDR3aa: CASSGDWSGRQETQYF
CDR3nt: TGTGCCAGCAGCGGAGATTGGAGTGGGAGGCAAGAGACCCAGTACTTC

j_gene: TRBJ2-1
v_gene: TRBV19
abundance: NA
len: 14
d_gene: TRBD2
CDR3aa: CASRPHRLADEQFF
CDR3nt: TGTGCCAGTAGGCCTCACCGACTAGCTGATGAGCAGTTCTTC

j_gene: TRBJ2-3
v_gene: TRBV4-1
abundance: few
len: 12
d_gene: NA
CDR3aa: CASSQDGNTQYF
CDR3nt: TGCGCCAGCAGCCAAGATGGTAATACGCAGTATTTT

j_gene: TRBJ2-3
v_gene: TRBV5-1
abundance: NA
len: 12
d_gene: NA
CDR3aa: CASSATGNTQYF
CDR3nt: TGCGCCAGCAGCGCGACCGGGAATACGCAGTATTTT

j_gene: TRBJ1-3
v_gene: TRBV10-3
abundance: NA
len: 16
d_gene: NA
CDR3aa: CAISRQGPSSGNTIYF
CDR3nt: TGTGCCATCTCGCGGCAGGGGCCGAGCTCTGGAAACACCATATATTTT

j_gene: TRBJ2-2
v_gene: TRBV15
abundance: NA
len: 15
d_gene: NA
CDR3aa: CATSREQGGSGELFF
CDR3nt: TGTGCCACCAGCAGAGAACAGGGGGGGTCCGGGGAGCTGTTTTTT

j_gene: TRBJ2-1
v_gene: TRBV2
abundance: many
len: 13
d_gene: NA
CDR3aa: CASTGLMYNEQFF
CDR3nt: TGTGCCAGCACGGGACTCATGTACAATGAGCAGTTCTTC

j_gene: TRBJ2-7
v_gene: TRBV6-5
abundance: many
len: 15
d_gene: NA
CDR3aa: CASSLTDESGYEQYF
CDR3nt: TGTGCCAGCAGTTTGACAGATGAATCGGGTTACGAGCAGTACTTC

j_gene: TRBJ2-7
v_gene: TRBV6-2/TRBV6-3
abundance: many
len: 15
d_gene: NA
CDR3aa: CASSSAPSGISEQYF
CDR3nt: TGTGCCAGCAGTTCCGCGCCCTCGGGAATTTCCGAGCAGTACTTC

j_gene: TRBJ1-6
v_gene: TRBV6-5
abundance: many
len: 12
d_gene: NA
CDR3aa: CASSYRSSPLHF
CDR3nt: TGTGCCAGCAGTTACAGGAGCTCACCCCTCCACTTT

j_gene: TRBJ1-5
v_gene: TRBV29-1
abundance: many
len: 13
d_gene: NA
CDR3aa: CSVVRGPNQPQHF
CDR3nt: TGCAGCGTTGTACGCGGCCCCAATCAGCCCCAGCATTTT

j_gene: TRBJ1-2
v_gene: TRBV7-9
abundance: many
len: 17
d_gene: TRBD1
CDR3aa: CASSLALNRGLGYGYTF
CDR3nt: TGTGCCAGCAGCTTAGCCCTTAACAGGGGGCTAGGCTATGGCTACACCTTC

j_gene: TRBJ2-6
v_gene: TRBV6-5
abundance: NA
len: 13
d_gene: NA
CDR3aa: CASNFRGANVLTF
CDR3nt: TGTGCCAGCAATTTCAGGGGAGCCAACGTCCTGACTTTC

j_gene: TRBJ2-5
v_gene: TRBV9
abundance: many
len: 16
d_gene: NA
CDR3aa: CASSTPANWGSETQYF
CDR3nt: TGTGCCAGCAGCACCCCGGCAAACTGGGGCTCCGAGACCCAGTACTTC

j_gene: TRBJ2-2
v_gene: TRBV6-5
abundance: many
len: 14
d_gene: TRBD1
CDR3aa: CASKTGVHTGELFF
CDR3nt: TGTGCCAGTAAGACAGGGGTCCACACCGGGGAGCTGTTTTTT

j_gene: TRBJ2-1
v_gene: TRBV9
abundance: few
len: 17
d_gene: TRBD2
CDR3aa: CASSVGAGGASYNEQFF
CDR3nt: TGTGCCAGCAGCGTAGGAGCCGGGGGGGCATCCTACAATGAGCAGTTCTTC